The clone carrying this TCR beta chain has only a few counts. Its antigen is undetermined. Regarding time point: newly diagnosed GD, antithyroid drugs for less than 3 months. Construction of the TCR library relied on RNA isolated from PBMCs. CDR3-region Arm-PCR and iRepertoire HTBI primers produced the TCR beta libraries. TCRdb re-called the multiplex PCR reads with MiXCR, one entry per CDR3 protein. The table records hundreds of thousands of distinct CDR3 sequences, 16% of them present only once. The sample belongs to a study of regulatory T cells in long-lasting Graves disease. The CDR3 totals 13 residues. Trimming took 7 bases from V and 3 from J, leaving 7 bases between them. Germline V gene data show CDR1 as SGHTA and CDR2 as FQGNSA. Notes on the study in general: The sample size was small, and this may have reduced accuracy. Under persistent disease, TRBV28, TRBJ1-2 and TRBJ2-5 were used preferentially.

The sample was also linked to a second study, of T cells in Graves' hyperthyroidism and ophthalmopathy.

V and J are TRBV7-2 and TRBJ2-6; no reliable D call. The clonotype comes from a man aged 40-50 years with Graves disease. This specimen consisted of peripheral blood mononuclear cells (PBMCs), obtained at new diagnosis, from a patient treated with antithyroid drugs. The CDR3 loop is CASNFGGANVLTF. In DNA form, the CDR3 reads TGTGCCAGCAACTTTGGTGGGGCCAACGTCCTGACTTTC.